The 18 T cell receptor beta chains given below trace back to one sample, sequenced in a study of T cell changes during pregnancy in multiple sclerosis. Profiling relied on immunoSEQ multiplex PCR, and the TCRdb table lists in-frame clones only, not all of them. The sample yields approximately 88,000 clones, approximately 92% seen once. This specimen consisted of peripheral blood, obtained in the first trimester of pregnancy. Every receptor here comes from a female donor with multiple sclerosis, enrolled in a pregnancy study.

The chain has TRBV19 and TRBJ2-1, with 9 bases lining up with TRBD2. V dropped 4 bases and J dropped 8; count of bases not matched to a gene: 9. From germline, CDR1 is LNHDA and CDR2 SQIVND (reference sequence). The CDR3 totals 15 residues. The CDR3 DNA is TGTGCCAGTAGTACCGGACTAGCGTCAGGCGATGAGCAGTTCTTC. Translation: CASSTGLASGDEQFF. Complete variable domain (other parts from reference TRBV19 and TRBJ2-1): DGGITQSPKYLFRKEGQNVTLSCEQNLNHDAMYWYRQDPGQGLRLIYYSQIVNDFQKGDIAEGYSVSREKKESFPLTVTSAQKNPTAFYLCASSTGLASGDEQFFGPGTRLTVL.

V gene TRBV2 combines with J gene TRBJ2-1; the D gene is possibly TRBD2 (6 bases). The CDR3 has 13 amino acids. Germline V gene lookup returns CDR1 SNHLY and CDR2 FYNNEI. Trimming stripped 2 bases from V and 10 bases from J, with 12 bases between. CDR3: CASSERTGVEQFF. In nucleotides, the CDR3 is TGTGCCAGCAGTGAAAGGACGGGAGTGGAGCAGTTCTTC.

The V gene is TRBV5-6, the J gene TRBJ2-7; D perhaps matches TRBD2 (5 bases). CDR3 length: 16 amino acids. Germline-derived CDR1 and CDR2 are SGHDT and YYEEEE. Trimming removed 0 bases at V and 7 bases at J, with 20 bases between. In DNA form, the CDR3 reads TGTGCCAGCAGCTTGGCCGACGGGGTCGGCTTTCGGGAGCAGTACTTC. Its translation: CASSLADGVGFREQYF.

CDR3 sequence: CASSYSPGGTDTQYF. CDR3 nucleotides: TGTGCCAGCAGTTACTCACCAGGGGGCACAGATACGCAGTATTTT. The genes are TRBV6-5 and TRBJ2-3, with TRBD1 as a possible D gene (6 bases). The CDR3 is made up of 15 amino acids. With 0 bases removed from V and 1 base from J, the gap between germline ends came to 8 bases. CDR1 is MNHEY and CDR2 is SVGAGI in the germline V gene.

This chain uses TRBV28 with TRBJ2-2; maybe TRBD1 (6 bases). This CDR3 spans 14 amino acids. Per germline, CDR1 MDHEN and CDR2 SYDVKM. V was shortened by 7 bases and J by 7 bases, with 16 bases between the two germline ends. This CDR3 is CASTWGTTGGELFF. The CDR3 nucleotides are TGTGCCAGCACCTGGGGGACAACAGGCGGGGAGCTGTTTTTT.

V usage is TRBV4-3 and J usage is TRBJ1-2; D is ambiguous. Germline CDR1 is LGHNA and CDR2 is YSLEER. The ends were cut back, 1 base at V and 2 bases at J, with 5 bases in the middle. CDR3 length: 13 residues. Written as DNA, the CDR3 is TGCGCCAGCAGCCAAGCACAGAACTATGGCTACACCTTC. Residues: CASSQAQNYGYTF.

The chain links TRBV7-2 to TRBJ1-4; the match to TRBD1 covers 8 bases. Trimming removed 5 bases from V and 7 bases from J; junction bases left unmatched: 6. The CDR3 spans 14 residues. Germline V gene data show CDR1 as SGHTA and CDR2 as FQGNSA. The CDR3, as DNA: TGTGCCAGCAGCCCCTCGGACAGGGTTGAAAAACTGTTTTTT. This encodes CASSPSDRVEKLFF.

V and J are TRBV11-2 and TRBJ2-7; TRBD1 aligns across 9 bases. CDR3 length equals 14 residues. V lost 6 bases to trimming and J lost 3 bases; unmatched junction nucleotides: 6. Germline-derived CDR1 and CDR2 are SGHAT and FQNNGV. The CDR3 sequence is CASSVQGAHYEQYF. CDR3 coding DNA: TGTGCCAGCAGTGTACAGGGGGCCCACTACGAGCAGTACTTC. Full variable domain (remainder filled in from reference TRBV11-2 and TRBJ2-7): EAGVAQSPRYKIIEKRQSVAFWCNPISGHATLYWYQQILGQGPKLLIQFQNNGVVDDSQLPKDRFSAERLKGVDSTLKIQPAKLEDSAVYLCASSVQGAHYEQYFGPGTRLTVT.

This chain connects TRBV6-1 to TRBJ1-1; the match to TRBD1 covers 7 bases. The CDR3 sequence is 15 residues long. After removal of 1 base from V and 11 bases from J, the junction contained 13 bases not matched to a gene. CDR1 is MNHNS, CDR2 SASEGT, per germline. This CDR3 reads CASSEGGTGVAWAFF. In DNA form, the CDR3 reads TGTGCCAGCAGTGAAGGTGGCACAGGGGTTGCATGGGCTTTCTTT.

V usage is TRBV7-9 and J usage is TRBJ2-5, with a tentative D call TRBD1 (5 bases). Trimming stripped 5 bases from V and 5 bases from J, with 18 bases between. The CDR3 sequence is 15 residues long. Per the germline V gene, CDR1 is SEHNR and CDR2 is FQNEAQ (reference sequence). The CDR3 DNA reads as TGTGCCAGCAGCGTAACAGGCTCCCTAGGGGAGACCCAGTACTTC. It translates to CASSVTGSLGETQYF. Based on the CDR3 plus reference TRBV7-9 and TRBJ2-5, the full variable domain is DTGVSQNPRHKITKRGQNVTFRCDPISEHNRLYWYRQTLGQGPEFLTYFQNEAQLEKSRLLSDRFSAERPKGSFSTLEIQRTEQGDSAMYLCASSVTGSLGETQYFGPGTRLLVL.

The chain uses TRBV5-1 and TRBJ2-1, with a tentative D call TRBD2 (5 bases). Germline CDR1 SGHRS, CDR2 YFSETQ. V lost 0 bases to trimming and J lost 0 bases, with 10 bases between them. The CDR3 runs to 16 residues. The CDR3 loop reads CASSLGASSSYNEQFF. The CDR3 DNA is TGCGCCAGCAGCTTGGGGGCTAGCAGCTCCTACAATGAGCAGTTCTTC.

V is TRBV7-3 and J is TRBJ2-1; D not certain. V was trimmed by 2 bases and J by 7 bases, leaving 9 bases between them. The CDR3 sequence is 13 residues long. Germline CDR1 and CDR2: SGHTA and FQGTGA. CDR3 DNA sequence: TGTGCCAGCAGCTTACACTTATCGAATGAGCAGTTCTTC. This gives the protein CASSLHLSNEQFF.

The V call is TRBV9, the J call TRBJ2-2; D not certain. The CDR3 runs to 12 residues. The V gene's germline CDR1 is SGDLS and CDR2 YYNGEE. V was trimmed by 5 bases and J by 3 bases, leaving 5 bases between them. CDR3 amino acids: CASSKYTGELFF. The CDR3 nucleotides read TGTGCCAGCAGTAAATACACCGGGGAGCTGTTTTTT.

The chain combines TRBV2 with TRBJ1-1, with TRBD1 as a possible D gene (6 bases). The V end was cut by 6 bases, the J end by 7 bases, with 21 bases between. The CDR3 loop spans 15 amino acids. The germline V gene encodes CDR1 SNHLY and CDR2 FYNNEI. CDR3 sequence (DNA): TGTGCCAGCAGACCGGACAGCCTTTCAGTAAGTGAAGCTTTCTTT. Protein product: CASRPDSLSVSEAFF.

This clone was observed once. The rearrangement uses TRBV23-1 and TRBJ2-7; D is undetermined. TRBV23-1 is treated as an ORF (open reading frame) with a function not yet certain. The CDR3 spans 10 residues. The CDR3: CAHHVLEQYF. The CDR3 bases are TGCGCACACCACGTGCTCGAGCAGTACTTC.

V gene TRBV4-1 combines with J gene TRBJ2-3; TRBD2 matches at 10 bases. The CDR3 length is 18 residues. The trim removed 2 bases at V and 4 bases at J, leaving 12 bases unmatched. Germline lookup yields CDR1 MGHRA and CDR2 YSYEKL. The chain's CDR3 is CASSQLLAGVTMADTQYF. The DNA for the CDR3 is TGCGCCAGCAGCCAACTCCTAGCGGGAGTCACGATGGCAGATACGCAGTATTTT.

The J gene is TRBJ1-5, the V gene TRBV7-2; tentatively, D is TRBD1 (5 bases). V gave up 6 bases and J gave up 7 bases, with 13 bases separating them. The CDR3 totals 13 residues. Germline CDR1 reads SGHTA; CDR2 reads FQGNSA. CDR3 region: CASSQRGGQPQHF. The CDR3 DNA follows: TGTGCCAGCAGTCAGAGGGGAGGACAGCCCCAGCATTTT.

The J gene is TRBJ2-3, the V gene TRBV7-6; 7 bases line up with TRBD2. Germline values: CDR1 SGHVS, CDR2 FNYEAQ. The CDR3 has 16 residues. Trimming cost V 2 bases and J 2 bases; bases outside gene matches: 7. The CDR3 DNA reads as TGTGCCAGCAGCTTATGGTGGCGGGGGAACACAGATACGCAGTATTTT. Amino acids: CASSLWWRGNTDTQYF.